This passage covers 11 T cell receptor beta chains from one sample sequenced in a study of blood T cell repertoires in COVID-19. Profiled with immunoSEQ multiplex PCR; TCRdb holds only in-frame clones, not every one. This table holds hundreds of thousands of clones, about 90% found once. The sample was peripheral blood. Receptors were obtained from a young man with COVID-19, enrolled during active disease.

The chain couples TRBV2 to TRBJ2-2; D is possibly TRBD1 (6 bases). The V end lost 6 bases, the J end lost 1 base, and 24 bases lay between the germline ends. The CDR3 is 19 amino acids. CDR1 is SNHLY, CDR2 FYNNEI, per germline. The CDR3: CASSVGGPRVLGNTGELFF. The CDR3 DNA is TGTGCCAGCAGCGTAGGGGGACCCAGGGTCTTAGGGAACACCGGGGAGCTGTTTTTT.

The gene calls are TRBV6-1 and TRBJ2-7, with a possible D match to TRBD2 (6 bases). This CDR3 has 16 amino acids. The germline gives CDR1 MNHNS, CDR2 SASEGT. V gave up 4 bases and J gave up 5 bases, with 21 bases separating them. CDR3 in DNA: TGTGCCAGCAGTGTCGAACGGACTACCCAACGAAACGAGCAGTACTTC. Translating gives CASSVERTTQRNEQYF.

The chain carries TRBV11-1 and TRBJ2-7; 9 nucleotides match TRBD1. Per germline, CDR1 SGHAT and CDR2 FQDESV (reference sequence). Trimming took 2 bases from V and 5 from J; bases not matched to a gene: 7. The CDR3 spans 15 residues. In DNA form, the CDR3 reads TGTGCCAGCAGCTTACCCGGGACAGGGAGGCACGAGCAGTACTTC. It yields the protein CASSLPGTGRHEQYF.

V is TRBV5-1 and J is TRBJ2-7; D not resolved. In germline, CDR1 is SGHRS, CDR2 YFSETQ. V shed 0 bases and J shed 7 bases, with 11 bases lying between them. The CDR3 totals 13 residues. The chain's CDR3 is CASSLEAYGEQYF. The CDR3 DNA is TGCGCCAGCAGCTTGGAAGCCTACGGGGAGCAGTACTTC. The full variable domain, with the rest looked up from reference TRBV5-1 and TRBJ2-7, is KAGVTQTPRYLIKTRGQQVTLSCSPISGHRSVSWYQQTPGQGLQFLFEYFSETQRNKGNFPGRFSGRQFSNSRSEMNVSTLELGDSALYLCASSLEAYGEQYFGPGTRLTVT.

About this clone: This specimen includes other DNA sequences encoding the same CDR3. The chain employs TRBV2 and TRBJ1-2; no definite D call. From germline, CDR1 is SNHLY and CDR2 FYNNEI. V lost 4 bases and J lost 5, with 5 bases in between. This CDR3 region has 11 residues. The CDR3 spells CASSAGYGYTF. The CDR3 coding sequence is TGTGCCAGCAGTGCGGGGTATGGCTACACCTTC.

J is TRBJ1-1 and V is TRBV29-1; 9 nucleotides agree with TRBD1. V dropped 4 bases and J dropped 5; count of bases not matched to a gene: 2. Germline loops: CDR1 SQVTM, CDR2 ANQGSEA. This CDR3 comprises 12 residues. This CDR3 is CSVGGQGTEAFF. The CDR3, as DNA: TGCAGCGTTGGGGGACAGGGAACTGAAGCTTTCTTT.

The chain carries TRBV2 and TRBJ2-1; 10 bases are shared with TRBD1. Germline lookup yields CDR1 SNHLY and CDR2 FYNNEI. With 8 bases clipped from V and 7 bases from J, the junction kept 2 bases outside the gene matches. This CDR3 contains 12 residues. The CDR3 sequence is CASADRGNEQFF. The CDR3 nucleotides are TGTGCCAGCGCGGACAGGGGGAATGAGCAGTTCTTC.

This chain links TRBV19 with TRBJ1-1, with 7 bases aligning to TRBD1. CDR1 is LNHDA and CDR2 is SQIVND in the germline V gene (reference sequence). Trimming removed 3 bases from V and 4 bases from J; junction bases left unmatched: 8. This CDR3 contains 15 residues. CDR3 bases: TGTGCCAGTAGTATTCCCGGGACAGCTACCACTGAAGCTTTCTTT. This translates into CASSIPGTATTEAFF.

The chain has TRBV2 and TRBJ2-1; tentative D call: TRBD1 (5 bases). The CDR3 has 16 amino acids. The V end was cut by 6 bases, the J end by 12 bases, with 27 bases between. Germline V gives CDR1 SNHLY, CDR2 FYNNEI. CDR3 nucleotides: TGTGCCAGCAGGGATAAGACAGTTTTCCCTACGGTTCGGCAGTTCTTC. It specifies CASRDKTVFPTVRQFF.

The rearrangement links TRBV23-1 to TRBJ2-7, with TRBD1 matching 7 bases. TRBV23-1 is an ORF, with its function uncertain. CDR3 length: 17 amino acids. Trimming cost V 2 bases and J 7 bases; bases outside gene matches: 17. The DNA for the CDR3 is TGCGCCAGCAGTCAACCGGACAGGAAACTTCAGAGCTGGGAGCAGTACTTC. Its translation is CASSQPDRKLQSWEQYF.

The rearrangement joins TRBV11-1 to TRBJ2-1; TRBD2 matches 16 bases. V trimming: 7 bases; J trimming: 9 bases; junction bases outside the gene matches: 6. Germline V gene lookup returns CDR1 SGHAT and CDR2 FQDESV (reference sequence). This CDR3 spans 15 amino acids. Written as DNA, the CDR3 is TGTGCCAGCAACACGGGACTAGCGGGAGGGGGTGAGCAGTTCTTC. Translated, it gives CASNTGLAGGGEQFF.